This TCR beta chain was sequenced during a study of T-cell memory formation after mild COVID-19. One entry per CDR3 protein results from TCRdb running MiXCR on the 5' RACE reads. Of about 500,000 distinct CDR3 sequences in the sample, about a fifth were seen once. The material sequenced was PBMCs or a T cell subset sorted from them (not recorded which). The clonotype comes from an adult woman who had mild COVID-19 (a few samples of this study predate the infection). Cell type and time point are not known.

CDR3 sequence: CASSSSGPNTGELFF. CDR3 in DNA: TGTGCCAGCAGCTCTAGCGGGCCGAACACCGGGGAGCTGTTTTTT. V usage is TRBV7-9 and J usage is TRBJ2-2, with 8 bases that match TRBD2. Trimming removed 4 bases from V and 0 bases from J; junction bases left unmatched: 1. The CDR3 runs 15 residues. Per germline, CDR1 SEHNR and CDR2 FQNEAQ (reference sequence).